This T cell receptor beta chain emerged from a study of blood T cell repertoires in COVID-19. Whole-study context: Samples came from the United States, Italy and Spain, spanning acute and convalescent COVID-19. PBMCs, B-cell-depleted T cells, or T cells were the source of the cDNA or gDNA that made up the material.

The table came from immunoSEQ multiplex PCR; TCRdb's copy has only in-frame clones and leaves some out. Of 200,000 or so clones detected, around four fifths appear once; the ten largest clones hold 14%. V lost 9 bases and J lost 3; bases outside the gene matches: 9. Looked up from germline, CDR1 is LNHDA and CDR2 is SQIVND (reference sequence). The CDR3 loop spans 15 amino acids. The chain carries TRBV19 and TRBJ1-2; 11 bases are a match to TRBD1. The sequencing sample was made of peripheral blood. The sequence derives from a man aged 30 to 39 with active or convalescent COVID-19. In nucleotides, the CDR3 is TGTGCCAGCAAGTCCCCGGGACAGGGGGACTATGGCTACACCTTC. Translated: CASKSPGQGDYGYTF. Complete variable domain (other parts from reference TRBV19 and TRBJ1-2): DGGITQSPKYLFRKEGQNVTLSCEQNLNHDAMYWYRQDPGQGLRLIYYSQIVNDFQKGDIAEGYSVSREKKESFPLTVTSAQKNPTAFYLCASKSPGQGDYGYTFGSGTRLTVV.